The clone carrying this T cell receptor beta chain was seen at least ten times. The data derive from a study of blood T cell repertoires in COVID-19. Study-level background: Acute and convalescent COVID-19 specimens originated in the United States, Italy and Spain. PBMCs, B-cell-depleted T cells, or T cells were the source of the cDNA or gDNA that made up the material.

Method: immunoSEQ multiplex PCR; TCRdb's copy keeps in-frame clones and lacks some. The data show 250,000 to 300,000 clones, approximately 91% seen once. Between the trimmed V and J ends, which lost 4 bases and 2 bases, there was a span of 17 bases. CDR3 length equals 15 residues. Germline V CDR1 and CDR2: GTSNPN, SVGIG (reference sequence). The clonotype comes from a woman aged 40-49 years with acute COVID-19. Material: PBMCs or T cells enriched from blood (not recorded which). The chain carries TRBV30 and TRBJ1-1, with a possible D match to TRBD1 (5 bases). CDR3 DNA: TGTGCCTGGACTCCTGGGGCGAGTAGTAACACTGAAGCTTTCTTT. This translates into CAWTPGASSNTEAFF.